One sample yielded the 5 T cell receptor beta chains listed below, sequenced in a study of T cells after yellow fever vaccination. One entry per CDR3 protein, called by TCRdb with MiXCR from the 5' RACE reads. Among some 120,000 distinct CDR3 sequences listed, 12% to 15% were seen once. The specimen was CD8+ T cells sorted from PBMCs, collected 5 days after the yellow fever booster vaccination. These receptors all stem from a man aged 18-30 years who received the YFV17D yellow fever vaccine.

The chain combines TRBV6-6 with TRBJ2-7; either TRBD1 or TRBD2 may fit D (5 bases each). The length of the CDR3 is 15 residues. V was shortened by 3 bases and J by 7 bases, with 19 bases between the two germline ends. Germline-derived CDR1 and CDR2 are MNHNY and SVGAGI (reference sequence). CDR3 protein: CASSYGAFSSGEQYV. The CDR3 nucleotides are TGTGCCAGCAGTTATGGGGCCTTCTCGTCGGGGGAGCAGTACGTC.

This clonotype was picked up a small number of times. The chain employs TRBV6-6 and TRBJ2-5; 15 bases line up with TRBD2. CDR1 and CDR2 (germline): MNHNY, SVGAGI (reference sequence). V dropped 4 bases and J dropped 1; count of bases not matched to a gene: 7. The CDR3 is 18 amino acids. The DNA for the CDR3 is TGTGCCAGCAGTTCCGGGACTAGCGGGGGGCCACCCCAAGAGACCCAGTACTTC. It codes for CASSSGTSGGPPQETQYF.

V gene TRBV9 combines with J gene TRBJ2-5; D call uncertain. With 1 base removed from V and 2 bases from J, the gap between germline ends came to 12 bases. CDR1 is SGDLS and CDR2 is YYNGEE in the germline V gene. The CDR3 runs 15 residues. This chain's CDR3 is CASSVSVTGQETQYF. CDR3 nucleotides: TGTGCCAGCAGCGTATCGGTAACTGGACAAGAGACCCAGTACTTC. Supplemented by reference TRBV9 and TRBJ2-5, the full variable domain reads DSGVTQTPKHLITATGQRVTLRCSPRSGDLSVYWYQQSLDQGLQFLIQYYNGEERAKGNILERFSAQQFPDLHSELNLSSLELGDSALYFCASSVSVTGQETQYFGPGTRLLVL.

The sample holds a few counts of this clonotype. The chain combines TRBV21-1 with TRBJ1-2; the table gives TRBD1 as D, unverified against the DNA. TRBV21-1 constitutes a pseudogene. This CDR3 region has 15 residues. The CDR3 sequence: CASSKGAQGGYGYTF. In DNA, the CDR3 is TGTGCCAGCAGCAAAGGGGCACAGGGCGGCTATGGCTACACCTTC.

This clonotype was seen only a few times. CDR3 bases: TGCGCCAGCAGCTTGGAGGGTAATGGCTACACCTTC. Encoded protein: CASSLEGNGYTF. The rearrangement links TRBV5-1 to TRBJ1-2; no clear D gene. CDR3 length equals 12 residues. Germline V lookup: CDR1 SGHRS, CDR2 YFSETQ. V was shortened by 0 bases and J by 6 bases, with 6 bases between the two germline ends. The complete variable domain, with remaining parts taken from reference TRBV5-1 and TRBJ1-2, reads KAGVTQTPRYLIKTRGQQVTLSCSPISGHRSVSWYQQTPGQGLQFLFEYFSETQRNKGNFPGRFSGRQFSNSRSEMNVSTLELGDSALYLCASSLEGNGYTFGSGTRLTVV.